These 28 T cell receptor beta chains were sequenced from one sample in a study of beta chain features in type 1 diabetes. Regarding the study as a whole: People with Type 1 diabetes carried modestly yet significantly shorter TCRB CDR3s in all four CD4+ subsets.

Their cognate antigens are unknown. Sequencing targeted expressed TCRB transcripts, as all isolated RNA had been reverse transcribed. The method was immunoSEQ multiplex PCR; TCRdb's version includes in-frame clones alone and lacks a portion of them. Here the sample spans a few hundred thousand clones, more than 11% being singletons. The specimen was naive CD4+ T cells from blood. These receptors were collected from a man aged 25-45 years with type 1 diabetes.

The chain combines TRBV27 with TRBJ1-1, with 9 nucleotides matching TRBD1. V lost 5 bases to trimming and J lost 3 bases; unmatched junction nucleotides: 4. Germline lookup yields CDR1 MNHEY and CDR2 SMNVEV (reference sequence). This CDR3 spans 14 amino acids. In DNA, the CDR3 is TGTGCCAGCAGTGTACAGGGGGCTTACACTGAAGCTTTCTTT. This codes for CASSVQGAYTEAFF.

This clone was counted a single time. V is TRBV6-5 and J is TRBJ1-1; D may be TRBD1 (6 bases). Germline V CDR1 and CDR2: MNHEY, SVGAGI. This CDR3 contains 14 residues. The V gene lost 2 bases and the J gene lost 1 base, with 8 bases spanning the gap. CDR3 DNA: TGTGCCAGCAGTTACGGGACAAAGAACACTGAAGCTTTCTTT. Protein sequence: CASSYGTKNTEAFF.

This sequence joins TRBV18 and TRBJ1-1; D unclear. Deletions cut 3 bases from V and 1 base from J, with 6 bases between. Germline values: CDR1 KGHSH, CDR2 LQKENI. The CDR3 has 13 residues. CDR3 protein: CASSPTRNTEAFF. CDR3 bases: TGTGCCAGCTCACCTACAAGGAACACTGAAGCTTTCTTT.

This clone was picked up a small number of times. The chain employs TRBV7-9 and TRBJ1-1; possibly TRBD1 for D (5 bases). This CDR3 spans 11 amino acids. CDR1 is SEHNR and CDR2 is FQNEAQ in the germline V gene (reference sequence). V was cut by 9 bases and J by 7 bases, with 12 bases left in between. CDR3 nucleotides: TGTGCCAGTATAGGGGCGGTTGAAGCTTTCTTT. Its protein product is CASIGAVEAFF. The full variable domain, rest sourced from reference TRBV7-9 and TRBJ1-1, is DTGVSQNPRHKITKRGQNVTFRCDPISEHNRLYWYRQTLGQGPEFLTYFQNEAQLEKSRLLSDRFSAERPKGSFSTLEIQRTEQGDSAMYLCASIGAVEAFFGQGTRLTVV.

The CDR3 loop is CASSFSANTGELFF. The CDR3 DNA sequence: TGTGCCAGCAGCTTTAGCGCGAACACCGGGGAGCTGTTTTTT. The chain uses TRBV7-9 and TRBJ2-2; D perhaps matches TRBD2 (5 bases). V lost 3 bases, J lost 0 bases, and 5 bases lay in between. The CDR3 has 14 amino acids. Germline CDR1 and CDR2: SEHNR and FQNEAQ (reference sequence).

The CDR3 loop reads CASAVAASYNEQFF. The DNA for the CDR3 is TGTGCCAGCGCCGTAGCGGCCTCCTACAATGAGCAGTTCTTC. The chain uses TRBV6-6 and TRBJ2-1, with D perhaps matching TRBD2 (6 bases). V lost 8 bases and J lost 0, with 11 bases in between. This CDR3 contains 14 residues. Germline CDR1 reads MNHNY; CDR2 reads SVGAGI (reference sequence).

J is TRBJ1-2 and V is TRBV7-9; 11 bases are shared with TRBD1. The CDR3 covers 15 residues. Germline CDR1 is SEHNR and CDR2 is FQNEAQ (reference sequence). V lost 5 bases to trimming and J lost 2 bases; unmatched junction nucleotides: 4. The CDR3 protein is CASSPGTGGNYGYTF. CDR3 sequence (DNA): TGTGCCAGCAGCCCCGGGACAGGGGGGAACTATGGCTACACCTTC.

This clone was counted only a few times. The J gene is TRBJ2-5, the V gene TRBV18; TRBD2 might be the D (7 bases). V was pared by 5 bases and J by 2 bases, with 15 bases between. Germline V gene sequence: CDR1 KGHSH, CDR2 LQKENI. CDR3 size: 15 residues. The CDR3: CASSVSGTQQETQYF. DNA for the CDR3: TGTGCCAGCTCAGTGAGCGGGACACAACAAGAGACCCAGTACTTC.

The chain combines TRBV5-1 with TRBJ1-1; D remains unclear. V gave up 4 bases and J gave up 4 bases, with 14 bases separating them. CDR1 is SGHRS and CDR2 is YFSETQ in the germline V gene. This CDR3 region has 14 residues. The CDR3 DNA is TGCGCCAGCAGCCTACGCCCAGGCGTCACTGAAGCTTTCTTT. It specifies CASSLRPGVTEAFF.

This clone was counted only a few times. The chain recombines TRBV11-2 with TRBJ1-2; 8 nucleotides agree with TRBD1. CDR1 is SGHAT and CDR2 is FQNNGV in the germline V gene. J lost 7 bases, V lost 5 bases, and 6 bases had no gene match. This CDR3 has 13 amino acids. This CDR3 reads CASSLGQGGGYTF. CDR3 in DNA: TGTGCCAGCAGCCTTGGACAGGGAGGTGGCTACACCTTC.

This clone was recorded a few times. The chain joins TRBV5-1 to TRBJ2-3, with 7 bases lining up with TRBD1. The CDR3 contains 15 residues. From germline, CDR1 is SGHRS and CDR2 YFSETQ. J gave up 6 bases and V 3 bases, and 10 bases lay outside the gene matches. DNA for the CDR3: TGCGCCAGCAGCTCCACCGGGACAGATTCCGATACGCAGTATTTT. It yields the protein CASSSTGTDSDTQYF.

The V call is TRBV5-1, the J call TRBJ1-1, with D possibly TRBD1 on 5 matching bases. CDR3 length: 14 amino acids. Germline V CDR1 and CDR2: SGHRS, YFSETQ. V was pared by 4 bases and J by 6 bases, with 16 bases between. CDR3 in DNA: TGCGCCAGCAGCCCGAAGAGCGGGGGTGCTGAAGCTTTCTTT. Translating it yields CASSPKSGGAEAFF. The variable domain in full, completed from reference TRBV5-1 and TRBJ1-1, reads KAGVTQTPRYLIKTRGQQVTLSCSPISGHRSVSWYQQTPGQGLQFLFEYFSETQRNKGNFPGRFSGRQFSNSRSEMNVSTLELGDSALYLCASSPKSGGAEAFFGQGTRLTVV.

J is TRBJ1-2 and V is TRBV10-3; D remains unclear. Trimming took 4 bases from V and 4 from J, leaving 10 bases between them. Germline V lookup: CDR1 ENHRY, CDR2 SYGVKD. CDR3 size: 13 residues. CDR3 in amino acids: CAISGPGGYGYTF. The CDR3 DNA sequence: TGTGCCATCAGTGGGCCCGGCGGCTATGGCTACACCTTC.

The rearrangement uses TRBV25-1 and TRBJ1-2; 8 nucleotides line up with TRBD1. This CDR3 spans 15 amino acids. The ends lost 3 bases at V and 6 bases at J; junction bases unmatched: 9. Germline lookup yields CDR1 MGHDK and CDR2 SYGVNS. The chain's CDR3 is CASSDTGGQIDGYTF. DNA of the CDR3: TGTGCCAGCAGTGATACAGGGGGACAAATTGATGGCTACACCTTC.

Here the CDR3 DNA reads TGTGCCAGCAGTAGACCGGGACAGGGCGGCGAGCAGTACTTC. It is translated as CASSRPGQGGEQYF. The chain couples TRBV6-5 to TRBJ2-7, with 9 bases identical to TRBD1. Germline V lookup: CDR1 MNHEY, CDR2 SVGAGI. The ends lost 5 bases at V and 6 bases at J; junction bases unmatched: 8. This CDR3 region has 14 residues.

This clone has just a few counts. The V gene is TRBV19, the J gene TRBJ2-7; no reliable D call. CDR3 length: 13 amino acids. V was cut by 1 base and J by 6 bases, with 10 bases left in between. Germline CDR1 is LNHDA and CDR2 is SQIVND (reference sequence). The CDR3 loop reads CASSIGPASEQYF. The CDR3 DNA reads TGTGCCAGTAGTATAGGTCCTGCCAGCGAGCAGTACTTC.

This clone has a handful of counts. The CDR3 DNA sequence: TGTGCCAGCAGCTTGTTGGGACTTCGCTCCCCCAATGAGCAGTTCTTC. Protein: CASSLLGLRSPNEQFF. The V call is TRBV5-8, the J call TRBJ2-1; D possibly corresponds to TRBD2 (6 bases). The CDR3 runs 16 residues. Germline CDR1 SGHTS, CDR2 YDEGEE. The V end was cut by 1 base, the J end by 6 bases, with 17 bases between.

V is TRBV5-1 and J is TRBJ2-3, with 7 bases lining up with TRBD2. This CDR3 contains 14 residues. Germline CDR1 is SGHRS and CDR2 is YFSETQ. V lost 2 bases and J lost 3; bases outside the gene matches: 3. The CDR3 DNA follows: TGCGCCAGCAGCTTTGGGGGGGTGACAGATACGCAGTATTTT. As protein: CASSFGGVTDTQYF.

The chain couples TRBV5-1 to TRBJ2-1; 8 nucleotides line up with TRBD2. The CDR3 is 15 residues long. Trimming cost V 4 bases and J 6 bases; bases outside gene matches: 9. CDR1 and CDR2 (germline): SGHRS, YFSETQ. CDR3 sequence reads: CASSLRAGEANEQFF. CDR3 sequence (DNA): TGCGCCAGCAGCCTACGAGCGGGAGAAGCCAATGAGCAGTTCTTC. The full variable domain, completed using reference TRBV5-1 and TRBJ2-1, is KAGVTQTPRYLIKTRGQQVTLSCSPISGHRSVSWYQQTPGQGLQFLFEYFSETQRNKGNFPGRFSGRQFSNSRSEMNVSTLELGDSALYLCASSLRAGEANEQFFGPGTRLTVL.

This chain connects TRBV29-1 to TRBJ1-1, with D maybe TRBD1 (6 bases). V was shortened by 5 bases and J by 4 bases, with 14 bases between the two germline ends. The CDR3 has 13 residues. The germline CDR1 and CDR2 sequences are SQVTM and ANQGSEA. The CDR3: CSVLKGGFTEAFF. The DNA for the CDR3 is TGCAGCGTTTTGAAGGGGGGGTTCACTGAAGCTTTCTTT.

This chain uses TRBV11-2 with TRBJ2-7, with TRBD1 as a possible D gene (6 bases). This CDR3 comprises 14 residues. Germline V lookup: CDR1 SGHAT, CDR2 FQNNGV. The V and J ends lost 5 bases and 1 base respectively, with 12 bases between them. The CDR3 protein is CASSPVQGSYEQYF. The CDR3 nucleotides are TGTGCCAGCAGCCCAGTTCAGGGGTCCTACGAGCAGTACTTC. Supplemented by reference TRBV11-2 and TRBJ2-7, the full variable domain reads EAGVAQSPRYKIIEKRQSVAFWCNPISGHATLYWYQQILGQGPKLLIQFQNNGVVDDSQLPKDRFSAERLKGVDSTLKIQPAKLEDSAVYLCASSPVQGSYEQYFGPGTRLTVT.

This clone was recorded a few times. The CDR3 loop reads CASSVGQGPSSYEQYF. CDR3 nucleotides: TGTGCCAGCAGCGTAGGGCAGGGCCCGAGCTCCTACGAGCAGTACTTC. The rearrangement uses TRBV9 and TRBJ2-7; D might be TRBD1 (5 bases). Germline loops: CDR1 SGDLS, CDR2 YYNGEE. The CDR3 loop spans 16 amino acids. V was pared by 0 bases and J by 0 bases, with 13 bases between.

In this sample, this clone turned up a few times. The chain has TRBV25-1 and TRBJ2-5, with 9 bases matching TRBD1. Germline V gene data show CDR1 as MGHDK and CDR2 as SYGVNS. Trimming removed 3 bases from V and 2 bases from J; junction bases left unmatched: 4. There are 15 residues in the CDR3. CDR3: CASSEGTGTQETQYF. CDR3 in DNA: TGTGCCAGCAGTGAGGGGACAGGGACACAAGAGACCCAGTACTTC.

J is TRBJ1-2 and V is TRBV19; no reliable D call. This CDR3 spans 14 amino acids. Germline V gene data show CDR1 as LNHDA and CDR2 as SQIVND (reference sequence). The V gene lost 6 bases and the J gene lost 0 bases, with 11 bases spanning the gap. CDR3 DNA: TGTGCCAGTAGGCAGAAACCCGCTAACTATGGCTACACCTTC. Its protein product is CASRQKPANYGYTF.

V and J are TRBV9 and TRBJ2-7, with 9 bases aligning to TRBD2. Looked up from germline, CDR1 is SGDLS and CDR2 is YYNGEE. This CDR3 contains 15 residues. Unmatched junction bases numbered 10, after V lost 0 bases and J lost 9 bases. The DNA for the CDR3 is TGTGCCAGCAGCGTAGCACCGGGACTAGCTGGTTCGCAGTACTTC. Protein sequence: CASSVAPGLAGSQYF.

A few counts support this clone. The V gene is TRBV6-1, the J gene TRBJ2-7; D might be TRBD1 (6 bases). The V gene lost 7 bases and the J gene lost 1 base, with 11 bases spanning the gap. The germline CDR1 and CDR2 sequences are MNHNS and SASEGT. CDR3 length: 13 amino acids. CDR3 DNA: TGTGCCAGCAAACGACAGGCGTCCTACGAGCAGTACTTC. Protein sequence: CASKRQASYEQYF.

V gene TRBV11-2 combines with J gene TRBJ2-2; D is undetermined. The CDR3 has 13 amino acids. Germline V gene sequence: CDR1 SGHAT, CDR2 FQNNGV. Trimming cost V 5 bases and J 6 bases, with 10 bases left between them. The CDR3 reads CASSPARAGELFF. Written as DNA, the CDR3 is TGTGCCAGCAGCCCAGCCCGGGCCGGGGAGCTGTTTTTT.

The chain has TRBV5-4 and TRBJ1-5; 9 positions match TRBD1. From germline, CDR1 is SGHNT and CDR2 YYREEE (reference sequence). CDR3 length equals 14 residues. Unmatched junction bases numbered 0, after V lost 0 bases and J lost 5 bases. The DNA for the CDR3 is TGTGCCAGCAGCTTGGGGACAGGGGATCAGCCCCAGCATTTT. Translating gives CASSLGTGDQPQHF.